Presented here are 30 T cell receptor beta chains from one specimen sequenced in a study of tumor-infiltrating lymphocytes in primary liver carcinoma. Making TCR beta cDNA involved approximately 0.5 ug total RNA and a constant-region primer. Libraries covering TCR beta were generated through three nested multiplex PCR rounds (using a slightly modified ARM-PCR). PCR rounds one and two used TRBV1-TRBV30 forward primers with a C-beta reverse primer for 10 cycles each. MiXCR, run by TCRdb on the multiplex PCR reads, gives a single entry per CDR3 protein. The repertoire holds around 37,000 distinct CDR3 sequences, approximately 82% seen once, with around two fifths in the top ten. Investigators took RNA and DNA out together from approximately 22-30 mg of unsorted bulk tissue. Sample: tumor-adjacent normal liver tissue. The receptors come from a man aged 35-49 years with primary liver carcinoma and hepatitis B virus infection.

The CDR3 DNA sequence: TGTGCCAGCAGCCCGGGTCACCATGGCTACACCTTC. This codes for CASSPGHHGYTF. The V call is TRBV12-3 or TRBV12-4, the J call TRBJ1-2; D remains ambiguous. This CDR3 is built from 12 residues. Trimming removed 6 bases at V and 6 bases at J, with 11 bases between.

For this clonotype: The junction shows a germline mismatch at one end, possibly a read error. This chain connects TRBV30 to TRBJ2-7; no firm D call. Germline loops: CDR1 GTSNPN, CDR2 SVGIG (reference sequence). The CDR3 has 13 amino acids. CDR3 DNA sequence: TGTGCCTGGAGTGTATACTACTCCTACGAGCTGTACTTC. Protein product: CAWSVYYSYELYF.

With regard to this clonotype: Since the CDR3 does not end with the conserved phenylalanine or tryptophan, this likely comes from a read error. In nucleotides, the CDR3 is TGTGCCAGTAGCCCCGTCGGGCTAGTCCCAGGGACCCAGTACTTA. Translated, it gives CASSPVGLVPGTQYL. The chain has TRBV11-2 and TRBJ2-5; D not resolved. Germline CDR1 SGHAT, CDR2 FQNNGV. V lost 9 bases to trimming and J lost 7 bases, with 24 bases between them. The CDR3 contains 15 residues.

This clonotype came up many times. The germline gene is not matched at one end of the junction; a read error may be the cause. The chain is built from TRBV5-5 and TRBJ1-4; D not certain. The length of the CDR3 is 15 residues. Germline V gene data show CDR1 as SGHKS and CDR2 as YYEKEE (reference sequence). The CDR3 region has the DNA TGTGCCAGCAGCTTGGAGTGGAGGGATGGAGAAAAACTGGTTTTT. Encoded protein: CASSLEWRDGEKLVF.

For this clonotype: The junction differs from germline at one of its ends, possibly a read error. The chain employs TRBV6-2 or TRBV6-3 and TRBJ2-7; D might be TRBD1 or TRBD2, each matching 5 bases. CDR3 length equals 13 residues. The germline CDR1 and CDR2 sequences are MNHEY and SVGEGT. The CDR3 DNA is TGTGCCAGCATCTTAGGGGAGACAAACGAGCATTACTTC. Translating it yields CASILGETNEHYF.

The rearrangement links TRBV6-1 to TRBJ2-1; 7 bases match TRBD2. CDR3 length: 13 amino acids. Germline CDR1 and CDR2: MNHNS and SASEGT. The J segment lost 7 bases and the V segment lost 11 bases, leaving 11 bases of the junction unmatched. CDR3 region: CAGKEGLSNEQFF. CDR3 nucleotides: TGTGCCGGCAAGGAGGGACTAAGTAATGAGCAGTTCTTC.

In the case of this clonotype: Its ends do not fully match the called genes, so a read error is possible. V is TRBV6-1 and J is TRBJ2-1; a weak D match, TRBD2 (5 bases). Germline V gives CDR1 MNHNS, CDR2 SASEGT. This CDR3 comprises 15 residues. The CDR3 nucleotides are TGTGCCAGCACCCTGGAGCGGCACACCAACAATGAGAAGTTCTTC. Amino acid sequence: CASTLERHTNNEKFF.

As to this clonotype: At one end, the junction sequence differs from germline, possibly due to a read error. The gene calls are TRBV10-3 and TRBJ1-1, with D perhaps matching TRBD1 (6 bases). CDR1 and CDR2 from the germline V gene are ENHRY and SYGVKD. This CDR3 contains 14 residues. This chain's CDR3 is CGIKGGVVNTEAFF. The CDR3 nucleotides read TGTGGCATCAAAGGGGGAGTAGTGAACACTGAAGCTTTCTTT.

Comments on this clonotype: Its ends do not fully match the called genes, so a read error is possible. V usage is TRBV14 and J usage is TRBJ2-7; TRBD1 matches at 8 bases. Germline V CDR1 and CDR2: SGHDN, FVKESK. The CDR3 consists of 15 residues. The chain's CDR3 is CANSPGTGGPYEQYF. The CDR3 DNA reads as TGTGCCAACAGCCCAGGGACAGGTGGTCCCTACGAGCAGTACTTC.

As for this clonotype: The junction departs from the called germline gene at one end, perhaps through a read error. The rearrangement links TRBV5-1 to TRBJ2-1; perhaps TRBD2 as D (6 bases). The CDR3 has 14 residues. Germline lookup yields CDR1 SGHRS and CDR2 YFSETQ. CDR3 loop: CASNTLAAHNEQFF. The CDR3 coding sequence is TGTGCCAGCAACACCTTAGCGGCACACAATGAGCAGTTCTTC.

As concerns this clonotype: At one of its ends the junction is not consistent with the germline gene, which may arise from a read error. The chain couples TRBV5-1 to TRBJ2-3; no reliable D call. Germline values: CDR1 SGHRS, CDR2 YFSETQ. This CDR3 comprises 16 residues. The CDR3 protein is CDSSFNGRTSTDTQYF. The DNA for the CDR3 is TGCGACAGCAGCTTTAACGGCCGCACTAGCACAGATACGCAGTATTTT.

This clonotype was found many times. The CDR3 sequence: CASSESGRGREKLFF. The CDR3 coding sequence is TGTGCCAGCAGTGAATCAGGCAGGGGGCGTGAAAAACTGTTTTTT. V usage is TRBV25-1 and J usage is TRBJ1-4, with 8 bases identical to TRBD1. In germline, CDR1 is MGHDK, CDR2 SYGVNS. J lost 7 bases, V lost 1 base, and 5 bases had no gene match. This CDR3 has 15 residues. Supplemented by reference TRBV25-1 and TRBJ1-4, the full variable domain reads EADIYQTPRYLVIGTGKKITLECSQTMGHDKMYWYQQDPGMELHLIHYSYGVNSTEKGDLSSESTVSRIRTEHFPLTLESARPSHTSQYLCASSESGRGREKLFFGSGTQLSVL.

The rearrangement joins TRBV11-2 to TRBJ2-7, with TRBD2 as a possible D gene (6 bases). This CDR3 has 13 residues. The V gene's germline CDR1 is SGHAT and CDR2 FQNNGV. Between the trimmed V and J ends, which lost 2 bases and 8 bases, there was a span of 13 bases. CDR3 protein: CASSLSERVQQYF. The CDR3 coding sequence is TGTGCCAGCAGCTTAAGTGAGCGGGTCCAGCAGTACTTC.

This clonotype was seen ten or more times. This chain uses TRBV7-3 with TRBJ2-7, with a possible D match to TRBD1 (6 bases). Germline CDR1 and CDR2: SGHTA and FQGTGA. Trimming left V 5 bases short and J 5 bases short, with 13 bases between. CDR3 length: 13 residues. The chain's CDR3 is CASSAWTEDEQYF. CDR3 DNA: TGTGCCAGCAGCGCCTGGACAGAGGACGAGCAGTACTTC.

This clonotype was counted a single time. The junction differs from germline at one of its ends, possibly a read error. V usage is TRBV2 and J usage is TRBJ2-7; 8 positions agree with TRBD2. The CDR3 covers 14 residues. The V gene's germline CDR1 is SNHLY and CDR2 FYNNEI. CDR3 DNA sequence: TGTGCCAACAGTGAAACAGCGGGGGCGGGGGAGCAATACTTC. This translates into CANSETAGAGEQYF.

J is TRBJ2-4 and V is TRBV11-1; 13 bases are a match to TRBD2. Germline V gene sequence: CDR1 SGHAT, CDR2 FQDESV (reference sequence). This CDR3 is built from 17 residues. The chain's CDR3 is CGSSFPGTSGTKNIQYF. CDR3 coding DNA: TGTGGTAGCAGCTTTCCAGGGACTAGCGGGACCAAAAACATTCAGTACTTC. Full variable domain (rest looked up from reference TRBV11-1 and TRBJ2-4): EAEVAQSPRYKITEKSQAVAFWCDPISGHATLYWYRQILGQGPELLVQFQDESVVDDSQLPKDRFSAERLKGVDSTLKIQPAELGDSAMYLCGSSFPGTSGTKNIQYFGAGTRLSVL.

The chain couples TRBV12-5 to TRBJ2-7; perhaps D is TRBD1 or TRBD2 (5 bases each). Germline V gives CDR1 LGHNT, CDR2 FRNRAP. This CDR3 contains 13 residues. CDR3 amino acids: CGSEGTSPYEQYF. CDR3 nucleotides: TGTGGCAGTGAGGGGACCAGTCCCTACGAGCAGTACTTC.

In this sample, this clonotype turned up once. This CDR3 fails to terminate in the conserved phenylalanine or tryptophan, so it likely reflects a read error. The DNA is omitted, as the CDR3 cannot be located on it reliably, and the CDR3 follows TCRdb's listing. The chain is built from TRBV12-3 or TRBV12-4 and TRBJ2-1; the D call TRBD1 from the table was never checked on the DNA. The CDR3 is 13 residues long, counting both termini. This CDR3 is CVSSLGQNNEQFY.

This clonotype showed up just a few times. Lacking the conserved final phenylalanine or tryptophan, this CDR3 likely reflects a read error. Here the CDR3 DNA reads TGCGCCAGCAGCCATGGGTACAATGAGCAGTTCTAC. Translation gives CASSHGYNEQFY. V usage is TRBV10-2 and J usage is TRBJ2-1; D is uncertain. The CDR3 totals 12 residues. V dropped 6 bases and J dropped 4 bases, with 7 bases sitting between them. Looked up from germline, CDR1 is WSHSY and CDR2 is SAAADI.

The table lists this clonotype with many counts. This rearrangement joins TRBV2 to TRBJ2-7, with D possibly TRBD1 on 5 matching bases. The CDR3 has 10 residues. Germline V gene data show CDR1 as SNHLY and CDR2 as FYNNEI. Trimming removed 8 bases from V and 4 bases from J, with 6 bases in between. CDR3 residues: CASGAYEQYF. The CDR3 coding sequence is TGTGCCAGCGGGGCGTACGAGCAGTACTTC.

Turning to this clonotype: The conserved phenylalanine or tryptophan is not found at the CDR3 terminus, so this likely reflects a read error. The V call is TRBV11-2, the J call TRBJ2-1, with a tentative D call TRBD2 (7 bases). Per germline, CDR1 SGHAT and CDR2 FQNNGV. CDR3 size: 16 residues. Written as DNA, the CDR3 is TGTGACAGCATCTTTGGGGGAGGGGGGCGCTTCAATGAGCAGTTCCTC. Residues: CDSIFGGGGRFNEQFL.

Remarks on this clonotype: Germline is not matched at one junction end, which may reflect a read error. The chain joins TRBV5-8 to TRBJ1-3; a weak D match, TRBD1 (5 bases). CDR1 is SGHTS, CDR2 YDEGEE, per germline. CDR3 length: 16 residues. The CDR3 coding sequence is TGTACCAGCAGCTCCCCTCGGTCGGGGGGTGGAAACACCACATATTTT. Encoded protein: CTSSSPRSGGGNTTYF.

On this clonotype: The germline gene is not matched at one end of the junction; a read error may be the cause. For the CDR3, the DNA is TGTGCCAGCAGCTGGGGCAGGGTGGCCTCTAGGGCCAACGTCCTGACTTTC. This translates into CASSWGRVASRANVLTF. This chain connects TRBV5-4 to TRBJ2-6; perhaps TRBD1 as D (5 bases). There are 17 residues in the CDR3. In germline, CDR1 is SGHNT, CDR2 YYREEE (reference sequence). The full variable domain, its missing parts supplied by reference TRBV5-4 and TRBJ2-6, is ETGVTQSPTHLIKTRGQQVTLRCSSQSGHNTVSWYQQALGQGPQFIFQYYREEENGRGNFPPRFSGLQFPNYSSELNVNALELDDSALYLCASSWGRVASRANVLTFGAGSRLTVL.

Note on this clonotype: The germline gene is not matched at one end of the junction; a read error may be the cause. The chain combines TRBV6-1 with TRBJ2-7; 7 bases agree with TRBD1. Per germline, CDR1 MNHNS and CDR2 SASEGT. The CDR3 is made up of 15 amino acids. The CDR3 sequence is CASSEGLGTAYDQYF. The DNA for the CDR3 is TGTGCCAGCAGTGAAGGTCTGGGGACAGCCTACGATCAGTACTTC.

J is TRBJ2-1 and V is TRBV7-8, with TRBD2 matching over 9 bases. In germline, CDR1 is SGHVS, CDR2 FQNEAQ. This CDR3 is built from 19 residues. Trimming cost V 3 bases and J 9 bases; bases outside gene matches: 21. CDR3 residues: CASSFIPSSEREEDSEQFF. The CDR3 nucleotides are TGTGCCAGCAGCTTTATCCCCTCTTCCGAGCGGGAGGAGGATAGTGAGCAGTTCTTC.

Worth noting for this clonotype: A junction boundary mismatches the germline segment, possibly from a read error. The chain couples TRBV5-1 to TRBJ2-7; TRBD2 agrees at 10 bases. This CDR3 has 16 residues. From germline, CDR1 is SGHRS and CDR2 YFSETQ. The CDR3 protein is CASGSMTSGPGYEQYF. The CDR3 DNA follows: TGCGCCAGCGGCTCTATGACTAGCGGGCCGGGCTACGAGCAGTACTTT.

Comments on this clonotype: The CDR3 carries no conserved terminal phenylalanine or tryptophan, so it likely arises from a read error. This rearrangement joins TRBV7-9 to TRBJ2-7; 7 bases are a match to TRBD2. Germline CDR1 and CDR2: SEHNR and FQNEAQ (reference sequence). The CDR3 has 12 amino acids. With 6 bases clipped from V and 10 bases from J, the junction kept 9 bases outside the gene matches. This CDR3 is CASSLGLAEQYL. In DNA form, the CDR3 reads TGTGCCAGCAGTCTCGGGCTAGCGGAACAGTACTTA.

About this clonotype: The junction departs from germline at one end; a sequencing error may be responsible. This chain connects TRBV29-1 to TRBJ2-3; D remains ambiguous. Germline V gives CDR1 SQVTM, CDR2 ANQGSEA. The CDR3 consists of 12 residues. The CDR3 nucleotides are TGCATCGTTAAAGACAATCTAGATACGCAGTATTTT. Residues: CIVKDNLDTQYF.

By share of the sample, this clonotype is medium-sized. The genes are TRBV6-1 and TRBJ2-2; D is possibly TRBD1 (5 bases). Trimming stripped 0 bases from V and 5 bases from J, with 10 bases between. Germline assignment: CDR1 MNHNS and CDR2 SASEGT. This CDR3 has 15 residues. The CDR3 protein is CASSEADRDTGELFF. DNA of the CDR3: TGTGCCAGCAGTGAAGCTGACAGAGATACCGGGGAGCTGTTTTTT.

The rearrangement links TRBV7-9 to TRBJ2-1; 8 bases map to TRBD2. The J call may be incorrect, as the DNA end agrees better with TRBJ2-7. Germline V gene data show CDR1 as SEHNR and CDR2 as FQNEAQ (reference sequence). The CDR3 extends over 16 amino acids. The CDR3 here is CASSPTSERLKNEQYF. In DNA form, the CDR3 reads TGTGCCAGCAGCCCGACTAGCGAGAGGTTAAAGAATGAGCAGTACTTC.